A single sample is the source of the 13 T cell receptor beta chains below, sequenced in a study of Graves' ophthalmopathy and Graves' hyperthyroidism. Amplification of the TCR beta CDR3 regions used RNA transcripts (as template). HTBI-primed first-round RT-PCR preceded second-round multiplex PCR. TCRdb reprocessed the multiplex PCR reads with MiXCR, giving one entry per CDR3 protein. Of approximately 460,000 distinct CDR3 sequences in the sample, 13% to 15% are singletons; the top ten hold 8% to 10%. Input material: blood. The origin of the receptors is a woman aged 25-40 years with Graves' ophthalmopathy.

This clonotype appeared many times. CDR3 protein: CASRWRGSREETQYF. The CDR3 DNA follows: TGCGCCAGCAGATGGAGGGGGAGTAGAGAAGAGACCCAGTACTTC. The chain couples TRBV5-1 to TRBJ2-5, with D possibly being TRBD1 or TRBD2 (6 bases each). This CDR3 has 15 residues. Between the trimmed V and J ends, which lost 5 bases and 3 bases, there was a span of 17 bases. CDR1 is SGHRS, CDR2 YFSETQ, per germline.

This clonotype was detected only a few times. V is TRBV6-2 or TRBV6-3 and J is TRBJ1-2, with 8 bases matching TRBD1. The CDR3 spans 17 residues. V trimming: 6 bases; J trimming: 8 bases; junction bases outside the gene matches: 20. Germline values: CDR1 MNHEY, CDR2 SVGEGT. CDR3 in amino acids: CASSFMAPGQVPGGYTF. The CDR3 nucleotides are TGTGCCAGCAGCTTTATGGCCCCGGGACAGGTTCCGGGAGGCTACACCTTC.

The rearrangement uses TRBV30 and TRBJ1-2, with 12 bases that match TRBD1. The germline V gene encodes CDR1 GTSNPN and CDR2 SVGIG (reference sequence). The CDR3 runs 14 residues. J was trimmed by 7 bases and V by 1 base; bases with no gene match: 4. In nucleotides, the CDR3 is TGTGCCTGGAGTGCGGGACAGGGGGCGCGTGGCTACACCTTC. Amino acid sequence: CAWSAGQGARGYTF.

The chain combines TRBV2 with TRBJ2-7, with TRBD1 matching 9 bases. With 8 bases clipped from V and 4 bases from J, the junction kept 9 bases outside the gene matches. The CDR3 length is 14 residues. The germline CDR1 and CDR2 sequences are SNHLY and FYNNEI. CDR3 sequence: CASREGTGLYEQYF. The CDR3 nucleotides read TGTGCCAGCCGAGAAGGGACAGGGCTTTACGAGCAGTACTTC.

This clonotype was found many times. J is TRBJ1-2 and V is TRBV20-1; perhaps TRBD1 as D (5 bases). The germline V and J ends were trimmed by 5 bases and 3 bases, with 10 bases remaining between them. CDR1 is DFQATT, CDR2 SNEGSKA, per germline (reference sequence). The CDR3 sequence is 12 residues long. This CDR3 is CSAGGRDYGYTF. In DNA form, the CDR3 reads TGCAGTGCTGGCGGCAGGGACTATGGCTACACCTTC.

This clonotype was recorded many times. This chain joins TRBV24-1 and TRBJ1-2; D gene unclear. The CDR3 sequence is 15 residues long. Germline V gene lookup returns CDR1 KGHDR and CDR2 SFDVKD. Trimming cost V 1 base and J 7 bases, with 15 bases left between them. CDR3 coding DNA: TGTGCCACCAGTGATTTACCGCCCGGGGAGGGTGGCTACACCTTC. It encodes CATSDLPPGEGGYTF.

This clonotype was found many times. The CDR3 bases are TGTGCCAGCAGTTACCATCTTTCCGGGGTACAAGGGACTGAAGCTTTCTTT. This gives the protein CASSYHLSGVQGTEAFF. The V gene is TRBV28, the J gene TRBJ1-1, with D unclear. Germline V gene lookup returns CDR1 MDHEN and CDR2 SYDVKM. Trimming removed 4 bases from V and 5 bases from J, with 23 bases in between. The CDR3 has 17 residues. Full variable domain (rest looked up from reference TRBV28 and TRBJ1-1): DVKVTQSSRYLVKRTGEKVFLECVQDMDHENMFWYRQDPGLGLRLIYFSYDVKMKEKGDIPEGYSVSREKKERFSLILESASTNQTSMYLCASSYHLSGVQGTEAFFGQGTRLTVV.

This clonotype was recorded many times. The V and J genes are TRBV24-1 and TRBJ2-3, with 7 nucleotides matching TRBD1. Per germline, CDR1 KGHDR and CDR2 SFDVKD. CDR3 length equals 13 residues. J gave up 2 bases and V 9 bases, and 4 bases lay outside the gene matches. Here the CDR3 DNA reads TGTGCCACCGAGGGACAGAACACAGATACGCAGTATTTT. Translation gives CATEGQNTDTQYF.

This clonotype was seen only a few times. A much more abundant neighbour one base away suggests this may be a read error. The chain combines TRBV10-3 with TRBJ1-5; D not resolved. V was clipped by 4 bases and J by 8 bases, with 6 bases between them. This CDR3 comprises 11 residues. CDR1 is ENHRY, CDR2 SYGVKD, per germline. CDR3 residues: CAISADKPQHF. The CDR3 DNA reads as TGTGCCATCAGTGCTGATAAGCCCCAGCATTTT.

In this sample, this clonotype turned up many times. The chain recombines TRBV6-1 with TRBJ2-7, with 7 bases matching TRBD1. The CDR3 sequence is 15 residues long. CDR1 and CDR2 from the germline V gene are MNHNS and SASEGT. V lost 6 bases, J lost 2 bases, and 10 bases stayed unmatched. CDR3 sequence: CASSPNRGRTYEQYF. The CDR3 DNA reads as TGTGCCAGCAGCCCCAACAGGGGTCGAACCTACGAGCAGTACTTC.

Ten or more counts support this clonotype. The genes are TRBV6-5 and TRBJ1-2; D ambiguous. V shed 2 bases and J shed 5 bases, with 18 bases lying between them. Germline assignment: CDR1 MNHEY and CDR2 SVGAGI. The CDR3 runs to 16 residues. The CDR3 loop is CASSYDSWKGLYGYTF. Written as DNA, the CDR3 is TGTGCCAGCAGTTACGACTCTTGGAAAGGGCTATATGGCTACACCTTC.

This clonotype showed up many times. The chain employs TRBV7-9 and TRBJ1-1, with a weak D call TRBD1 (5 bases). Germline CDR1 and CDR2: SEHNR and FQNEAQ (reference sequence). V shed 8 bases and J shed 1 base, with 14 bases lying between them. The CDR3 extends over 14 amino acids. The DNA of the CDR3 is TGTGCCAGCCAAACCCAGGGTCCGAACACTGAAGCTTTCTTT. Protein: CASQTQGPNTEAFF.

The rearrangement uses TRBV6-1 and TRBJ2-6, with 7 bases aligning to TRBD2. The V gene's germline CDR1 is MNHNS and CDR2 SASEGT. This CDR3 spans 14 amino acids. The junction had 14 bases not matched to a gene; V was cut back by 8 bases and J by 13 bases. Here the CDR3 DNA reads TGTGCCAGCCTAGAGCGGGACCCGGCTGGAGTCCTGACTTTC. It codes for CASLERDPAGVLTF.